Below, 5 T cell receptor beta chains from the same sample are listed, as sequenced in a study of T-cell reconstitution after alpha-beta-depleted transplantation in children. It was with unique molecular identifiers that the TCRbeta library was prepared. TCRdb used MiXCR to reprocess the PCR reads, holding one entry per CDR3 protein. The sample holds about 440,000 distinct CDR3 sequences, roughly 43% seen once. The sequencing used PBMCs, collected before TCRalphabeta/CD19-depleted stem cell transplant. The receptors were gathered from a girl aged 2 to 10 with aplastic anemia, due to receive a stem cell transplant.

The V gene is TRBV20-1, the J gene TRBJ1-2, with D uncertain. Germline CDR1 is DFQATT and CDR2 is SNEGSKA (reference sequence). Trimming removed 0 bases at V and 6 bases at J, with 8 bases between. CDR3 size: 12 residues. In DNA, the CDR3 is TGCAGTGCTAGAGAATACCCCGATGGCTACACCTTC. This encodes CSAREYPDGYTF.

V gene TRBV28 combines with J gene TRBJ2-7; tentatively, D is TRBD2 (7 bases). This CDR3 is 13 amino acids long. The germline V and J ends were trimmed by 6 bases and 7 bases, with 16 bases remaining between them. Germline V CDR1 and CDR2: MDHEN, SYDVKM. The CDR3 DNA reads TGTGCCAGCAGCCGATGGGGGGGCTGGGAGCAGTACTTC. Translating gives CASSRWGGWEQYF.

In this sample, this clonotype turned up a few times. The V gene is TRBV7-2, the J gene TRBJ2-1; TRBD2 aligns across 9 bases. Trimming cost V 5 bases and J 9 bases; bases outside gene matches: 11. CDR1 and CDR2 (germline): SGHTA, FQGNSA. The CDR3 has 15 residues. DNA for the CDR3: TGTGCCAGCAGCCCGACTAGCGGCCTCACCGGTGAGCAGTTCTTC. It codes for CASSPTSGLTGEQFF. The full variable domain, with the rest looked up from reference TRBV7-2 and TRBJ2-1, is GAGVSQSPSNKVTEKGKDVELRCDPISGHTALYWYRQSLGQGLEFLIYFQGNSAPDKSGLPSDRFSAERTGGSVSTLTIQRTQQEDSAVYLCASSPTSGLTGEQFFGPGTRLTVL.

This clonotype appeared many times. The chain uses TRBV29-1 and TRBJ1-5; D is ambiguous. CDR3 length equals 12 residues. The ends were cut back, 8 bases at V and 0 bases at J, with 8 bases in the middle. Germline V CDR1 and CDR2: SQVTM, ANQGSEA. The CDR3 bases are TGCAGCCATACCTGTAGCAATCAGCCCCAGCATTTT. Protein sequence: CSHTCSNQPQHF.

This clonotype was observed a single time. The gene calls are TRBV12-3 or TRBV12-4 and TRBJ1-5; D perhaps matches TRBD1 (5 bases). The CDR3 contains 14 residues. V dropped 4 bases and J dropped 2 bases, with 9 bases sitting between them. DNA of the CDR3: TGTGCCAGCAGTTCAGCAGGGCGCAATCAGCCCCAGCATTTT. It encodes CASSSAGRNQPQHF.